Below, 32 T cell receptor beta chains from the same sample are listed, as sequenced in a study of blood T cell repertoires in COVID-19. Profiled with immunoSEQ multiplex PCR; TCRdb holds only in-frame clones, not every one. Found here are about 330,000 clones, about 92% of them singletons; the top ten hold about 18%. Sequencing used PBMCs or T cells enriched from blood (not recorded which). These receptors were collected from a woman in her 30s who had recovered from COVID-19.

The rearrangement links TRBV28 to TRBJ2-7, with 9 bases that match TRBD1. The germline V gene encodes CDR1 MDHEN and CDR2 SYDVKM. Losses at the gene ends were 4 bases for V and 5 bases for J; bases not matched to a gene: 3. CDR3 length equals 13 residues. Here the CDR3 DNA reads TGTGCCAGCAGTTCGGGACAGGGCAACGAGCAGTACTTC. It yields the protein CASSSGQGNEQYF.

V and J are TRBV12-3 or TRBV12-4 and TRBJ1-1; no firm D call. The germline V and J ends were trimmed by 3 bases and 3 bases, with 8 bases remaining between them. CDR3 length: 13 amino acids. CDR3 sequence reads: CASSLEVHTEAFF. The CDR3 coding sequence is TGTGCCAGCAGTTTGGAGGTACACACTGAAGCTTTCTTT.

The chain links TRBV28 to TRBJ2-5; 7 nucleotides match TRBD2. This CDR3 has 15 amino acids. The V gene end was trimmed by 7 bases and the J gene end by 5 bases; junction bases not matched to a gene: 13. Germline loops: CDR1 MDHEN, CDR2 SYDVKM. CDR3 residues: CASTTGGRALETQYF. CDR3 sequence (DNA): TGTGCCAGCACGACTGGGGGGAGGGCCTTGGAGACCCAGTACTTC. Filled out from reference TRBV28 and TRBJ2-5, the complete variable domain reads DVKVTQSSRYLVKRTGEKVFLECVQDMDHENMFWYRQDPGLGLRLIYFSYDVKMKEKGDIPEGYSVSREKKERFSLILESASTNQTSMYLCASTTGGRALETQYFGPGTRLLVL.

The chain uses TRBV28 and TRBJ1-1; a possible D gene is TRBD1 (6 bases). Between the trimmed V and J ends, which lost 6 bases and 2 bases, there was a span of 22 bases. Germline lookup yields CDR1 MDHEN and CDR2 SYDVKM. The CDR3 is 17 amino acids. CDR3 region: CASRKQGKGATNTEAFF. CDR3 nucleotides: TGTGCCAGCAGGAAACAGGGAAAAGGGGCCACAAACACTGAAGCTTTCTTT.

The table lists this clone with a few counts. CDR3 sequence reads: CASSPGNQPQHF. The CDR3 DNA follows: TGTGCCAGCAGCCCGGGCAATCAGCCCCAGCATTTT. This chain joins TRBV12-3 or TRBV12-4 and TRBJ1-5; the D is unclear. The CDR3 runs to 12 residues. The V end was cut by 6 bases, the J end by 2 bases, with 5 bases between.

The rearrangement uses TRBV2 and TRBJ2-2; the match to TRBD1 covers 12 bases. J lost 4 bases, V lost 6 bases, and 6 bases had no gene match. The V gene's germline CDR1 is SNHLY and CDR2 FYNNEI. This CDR3 has 16 residues. CDR3 sequence: CASSPGQGAFTGELFF. CDR3 nucleotide sequence: TGTGCCAGCAGCCCGGGACAGGGGGCCTTCACCGGGGAGCTGTTTTTT.

The CDR3 coding sequence is TGTGCCAGCAGCCCTGCGCCCCTCTATGGCTACACCTTC. Protein: CASSPAPLYGYTF. The genes are TRBV7-2 and TRBJ1-2; D unclear. This CDR3 is built from 13 residues. The V end was cut by 5 bases, the J end by 4 bases, with 11 bases between. Looked up from germline, CDR1 is SGHTA and CDR2 is FQGNSA.

The chain carries TRBV27 and TRBJ2-7; D call uncertain. CDR1 MNHEY and CDR2 SMNVEV come from the germline V gene (reference sequence). V was trimmed by 0 bases and J by 1 base, leaving 7 bases between them. CDR3 length: 14 residues. CDR3 sequence: CASSLSYESYEQYF. Here the CDR3 DNA reads TGTGCCAGCAGTTTATCGTACGAGTCCTACGAGCAGTACTTC.

This chain links TRBV18 with TRBJ1-3, with D hard to call. In germline, CDR1 is KGHSH, CDR2 LQKENI. This CDR3 has 15 residues. The germline V and J ends were trimmed by 2 bases and 4 bases, with 12 bases remaining between them. The CDR3 loop reads CASSPFDSGGNTIYF. In DNA, the CDR3 is TGTGCCAGCTCACCATTCGATTCGGGGGGAAACACCATATATTTT.

J is TRBJ1-1 and V is TRBV18; D not certain. CDR1 is KGHSH and CDR2 is LQKENI in the germline V gene. Trimming removed 2 bases from V and 0 bases from J, with 7 bases in between. This CDR3 comprises 14 residues. CDR3 region: CASSPNTVNTEAFF. The CDR3 nucleotides are TGTGCCAGCTCACCAAATACAGTGAACACTGAAGCTTTCTTT.

This chain joins TRBV28 and TRBJ1-1; D uncertain. Looked up from germline, CDR1 is MDHEN and CDR2 is SYDVKM. V lost 4 bases and J lost 1, with 7 bases in between. The CDR3 has 13 amino acids. CDR3 amino acids: CASSYPGNTEAFF. The CDR3 bases are TGTGCCAGCAGTTACCCAGGGAACACTGAAGCTTTCTTT.

The rearrangement joins TRBV6-2 or TRBV6-3 to TRBJ1-2; no definite D call. Per the germline V gene, CDR1 is MNHEY and CDR2 is SVGEGT. V was clipped by 5 bases and J by 8 bases, with 15 bases between them. The CDR3 is made up of 13 amino acids. As DNA, the CDR3 is TGTGCCAGCAGTGGTCAGGCGCATCGGGGCTACACCTTC. It is translated as CASSGQAHRGYTF.

The chain has TRBV30 and TRBJ2-2, with no clear D. The germline V and J ends were trimmed by 1 base and 6 bases, with 9 bases remaining between them. Germline assignment: CDR1 GTSNPN and CDR2 SVGIG (reference sequence). The CDR3 covers 13 residues. The CDR3 sequence is CAWSDLVSGELFF. The CDR3 DNA sequence: TGTGCCTGGAGTGATCTAGTTTCCGGGGAGCTGTTTTTT.

The chain has TRBV28 and TRBJ1-2; tentative D call: TRBD1 (5 bases). Germline V gene data show CDR1 as MDHEN and CDR2 as SYDVKM. CDR3 size: 15 residues. V was pared by 5 bases and J by 7 bases, with 20 bases between. CDR3 DNA: TGTGCCAGCAGTGCAGCAAGCGGGGCCCGAGGTGGCTACACCTTC. It translates to CASSAASGARGGYTF.

This rearrangement joins TRBV6-6 to TRBJ1-1, with a possible D match to TRBD1 (6 bases). Germline CDR1 MNHNY, CDR2 SVGAGI (reference sequence). CDR3 length equals 15 residues. With 7 bases removed from V and 2 bases from J, the gap between germline ends came to 17 bases. The CDR3 DNA follows: TGTGCCAGCACAGCGGACGACAGGTTAAACACTGAAGCTTTCTTT. This codes for CASTADDRLNTEAFF.

The V call is TRBV2, the J call TRBJ1-2; D remains unclear. The CDR3 consists of 13 residues. The V gene lost 7 bases and the J gene lost 9 bases, with 18 bases spanning the gap. Germline CDR1 is SNHLY and CDR2 is FYNNEI. The CDR3 DNA follows: TGTGCCAGCACCCTAAACCCGGAACAGAGCTACACCTTC. The encoded protein is CASTLNPEQSYTF.

This chain uses TRBV18 with TRBJ1-1; 7 nucleotides line up with TRBD1. Unmatched junction bases numbered 5, after V lost 3 bases and J lost 1 base. Germline loops: CDR1 KGHSH, CDR2 LQKENI. CDR3 length: 15 amino acids. In DNA form, the CDR3 reads TGTGCCAGCTCACCCCGACAGGGATCGAACACTGAAGCTTTCTTT. Translated: CASSPRQGSNTEAFF.

This clone has more than one count but fewer than ten. V is TRBV12-3 or TRBV12-4 and J is TRBJ1-2; D might be TRBD1 (6 bases). CDR3 length: 13 amino acids. Deletions cut 6 bases from V and 8 bases from J, with 16 bases between. CDR3 sequence reads: CASSITGFGGYTF. DNA of the CDR3: TGTGCCAGCAGCATAACAGGGTTTGGAGGCTACACCTTC.

This sequence joins TRBV5-4 and TRBJ2-1, with 8 bases that match TRBD1. Germline lookup yields CDR1 SGHNT and CDR2 YYREEE (reference sequence). The junction had 6 bases not matched to a gene; V was cut back by 5 bases and J by 5 bases. This CDR3 is 14 amino acids long. The CDR3 spells CASRKDRANNEQFF. CDR3 nucleotide sequence: TGTGCCAGCAGAAAGGACAGGGCCAACAATGAGCAGTTCTTC.

The V call is TRBV5-4, the J call TRBJ2-7; 8 positions agree with TRBD1. The CDR3 sequence is 13 residues long. V shed 8 bases and J 7 bases; nucleotides not matched to a gene: 11. Germline values: CDR1 SGHNT, CDR2 YYREEE (reference sequence). CDR3 protein: CASMGQGAGEQYF. Written as DNA, the CDR3 is TGTGCCAGTATGGGGCAGGGGGCGGGAGAGCAGTACTTC.

The CDR3 bases are TGTGCCAGCTACAGGGACGTAGCTTTCTTT. Protein sequence: CASYRDVAFF. The chain carries TRBV28 and TRBJ1-1; D perhaps matches TRBD1 (6 bases). V lost 8 bases and J lost 10, with 11 bases in between. In germline, CDR1 is MDHEN, CDR2 SYDVKM. This CDR3 has 10 amino acids.

V and J are TRBV5-5 and TRBJ1-5; tentatively, D is TRBD1 (5 bases). Trimming stripped 2 bases from V and 3 bases from J, with 9 bases between. This CDR3 has 14 residues. In germline, CDR1 is SGHKS, CDR2 YYEKEE (reference sequence). The CDR3 region is CASSLGGDNQPQHF. The DNA of the CDR3 is TGTGCCAGCAGCTTAGGAGGGGACAATCAGCCCCAGCATTTT.

This chain connects TRBV29-1 to TRBJ2-5; 10 bases align to TRBD2. The germline V gene has CDR1 SQVTM and CDR2 ANQGSEA. The CDR3 covers 16 residues. Losses at the gene ends were 8 bases for V and 5 bases for J; bases not matched to a gene: 17. The DNA for the CDR3 is TGCAGCCCGGGATTAGCGGGAGGTCGTCGGTGGGAGACCCAGTACTTC. Translation: CSPGLAGGRRWETQYF.

In nucleotides, the CDR3 is TGTGCCAGCAGTTTCTCCGGCGGGGAGCAGTTCTTC. Amino acid sequence: CASSFSGGEQFF. The genes are TRBV12-3 or TRBV12-4 and TRBJ2-1; the D gene is possibly TRBD2 (5 bases). This CDR3 region has 12 residues. Trimming removed 3 bases from V and 10 bases from J, with 10 bases in between.

V gene TRBV19 combines with J gene TRBJ1-3; D may be TRBD1 (6 bases). The CDR3 runs 16 residues. Germline CDR1 and CDR2: LNHDA and SQIVND (reference sequence). V was pared by 3 bases and J by 0 bases, with 12 bases between. In nucleotides, the CDR3 is TGTGCCAGTAGTATTGGGGGCCCACTCTCTGGAAACACCATATATTTT. This codes for CASSIGGPLSGNTIYF.

The chain recombines TRBV7-9 with TRBJ1-3; D is unclear. The germline V and J ends were trimmed by 8 bases and 1 base, with 6 bases remaining between them. CDR1 and CDR2 (germline): SEHNR, FQNEAQ (reference sequence). This CDR3 comprises 12 residues. As DNA, the CDR3 is TGTGCCAGCCGCGGGTCTGGAAACACCATATATTTT. Translating it yields CASRGSGNTIYF.

This chain uses TRBV3-1 (or the pseudogene TRBV3-2) with TRBJ2-5; D is uncertain. Germline V gene sequence: CDR1 LGHDT, CDR2 YNNKEL (reference sequence). The CDR3 consists of 12 residues. Trimming cost V 4 bases and J 9 bases, with 12 bases left between them. The CDR3 DNA sequence: TGTGCCAGCAGCCTCCAGCGCGCGGCCCAGTACTTC. Translated: CASSLQRAAQYF.

CDR3 sequence reads: CASIGTGVGYTF. CDR3 nucleotides: TGTGCCAGCATCGGGACAGGGGTTGGCTACACCTTC. V and J are TRBV2 and TRBJ1-2, with 10 bases aligning to TRBD1. The CDR3 runs 12 residues. The V segment lost 7 bases and the J segment 7 bases; nucleotides outside the gene matches: 3. The germline V gene has CDR1 SNHLY and CDR2 FYNNEI.

The gene calls are TRBV7-2 and TRBJ2-4, with D perhaps TRBD2 (6 bases). The CDR3 contains 14 residues. Per the germline V gene, CDR1 is SGHTA and CDR2 is FQGNSA. The V and J ends lost 7 bases and 0 bases respectively, with 10 bases between them. Here the CDR3 reads CASKEGLAKNIQYF. The CDR3 DNA reads as TGTGCCAGCAAGGAGGGGCTAGCCAAAAACATTCAGTACTTC.

The V call is TRBV5-6, the J call TRBJ1-6, with 9 bases that match TRBD1. Per the germline V gene, CDR1 is SGHDT and CDR2 is YYEEEE. The CDR3 covers 17 residues. The J segment lost 7 bases and the V segment lost 4 bases, leaving 12 bases of the junction unmatched. CDR3 nucleotides: TGTGCCAGCAGCGACCTACCGGGACAGGGTCGGAATTCACCCCTCCACTTT. Amino acids: CASSDLPGQGRNSPLHF.

The V and J genes are TRBV7-9 and TRBJ2-7; 9 bases agree with TRBD2. After removal of 1 base from V and 7 bases from J, the junction contained 8 bases not matched to a gene. There are 15 residues in the CDR3. CDR1 is SEHNR and CDR2 is FQNEAQ in the germline V gene (reference sequence). Here the CDR3 DNA reads TGTGCCAGCAGCTTAGGAAGTAGCGGGGGAAGGGAGCAGTACTTC. Encoded protein: CASSLGSSGGREQYF.

This rearrangement joins TRBV3-1 (or the pseudogene TRBV3-2) to TRBJ2-5; 8 bases match TRBD1. This CDR3 is 16 amino acids long. Germline CDR1 reads LGHDT; CDR2 reads YNNKEL (reference sequence). With V trimmed by 0 bases and J by 6 bases, 9 bases remained unmatched. For the CDR3, the DNA is TGTGCCAGCAGCCAAGATCATGGGACAGGCTCTCAGACCCAGTACTTC. Residues: CASSQDHGTGSQTQYF.